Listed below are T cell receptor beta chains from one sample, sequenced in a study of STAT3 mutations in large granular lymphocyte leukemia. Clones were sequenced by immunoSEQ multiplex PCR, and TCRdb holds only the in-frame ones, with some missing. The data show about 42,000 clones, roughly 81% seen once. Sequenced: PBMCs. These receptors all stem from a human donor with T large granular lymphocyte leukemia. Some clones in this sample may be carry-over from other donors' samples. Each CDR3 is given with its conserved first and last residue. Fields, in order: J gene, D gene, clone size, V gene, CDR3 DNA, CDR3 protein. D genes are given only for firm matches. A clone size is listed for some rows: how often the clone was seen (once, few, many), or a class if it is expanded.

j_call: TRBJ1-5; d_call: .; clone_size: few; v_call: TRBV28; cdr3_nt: TGTGCCAGCAGTTTACCAGGTGATCAGCCCCAGCATTTT; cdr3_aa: CASSLPGDQPQHF
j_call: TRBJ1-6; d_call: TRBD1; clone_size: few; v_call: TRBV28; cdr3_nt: TGTGCCAGCAGGCTGACAGGGACCGAGAGGTCACCCCTCCACTTT; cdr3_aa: CASRLTGTERSPLHF
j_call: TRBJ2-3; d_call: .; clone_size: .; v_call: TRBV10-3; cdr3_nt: TGTGCCATCAGTGATAGGACGGACACGCAGTATTTT; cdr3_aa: CAISDRTDTQYF
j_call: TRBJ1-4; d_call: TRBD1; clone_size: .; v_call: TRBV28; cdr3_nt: TGTGCCAGCAGGAATGGACAGGGGGCTTTGTCTGGAAAACTGTTTTTT; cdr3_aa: CASRNGQGALSGKLFF
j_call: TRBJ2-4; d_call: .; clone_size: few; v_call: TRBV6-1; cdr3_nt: TGTGCCAGCAGTGAAGCGACAAGAAACATTCAGTACTTC; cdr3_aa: CASSEATRNIQYF
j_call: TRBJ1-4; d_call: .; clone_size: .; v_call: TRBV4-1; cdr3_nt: TGCGCCAGCAGCCAATTGGGGGGTCCAAATGAAAAACTGTTTTTT; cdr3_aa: CASSQLGGPNEKLFF
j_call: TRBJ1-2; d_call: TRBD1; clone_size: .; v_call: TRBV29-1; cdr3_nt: TGCAGCGTTGGGACAGGGGAAAATGGCTACACCTTC; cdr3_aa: CSVGTGENGYTF
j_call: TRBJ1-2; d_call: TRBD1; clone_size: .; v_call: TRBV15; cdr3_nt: TGTGCCACCAGCCCGGCCAGGGGACAGGGGAACTATGGCTACACCTTC; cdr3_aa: CATSPARGQGNYGYTF
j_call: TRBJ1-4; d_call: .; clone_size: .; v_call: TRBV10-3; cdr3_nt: TGTGCCATCAGTGCAACGGGAACTAATGAAAAACTGTTTTTT; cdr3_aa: CAISATGTNEKLFF
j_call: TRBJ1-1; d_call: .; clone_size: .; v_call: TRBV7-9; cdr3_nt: TGTGCCAGCAGCTTGCCTGTAATGAACACTGAAGCTTTCTTT; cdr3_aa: CASSLPVMNTEAFF
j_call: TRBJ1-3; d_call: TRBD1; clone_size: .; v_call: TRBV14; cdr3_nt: TGTGCCAGCAGCCAGGTCGACAGGGGGCCAGGAAACACCATATATTTT; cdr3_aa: CASSQVDRGPGNTIYF
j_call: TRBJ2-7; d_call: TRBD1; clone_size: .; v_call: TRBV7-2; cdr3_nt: TGTGCCAGCAGCTTACGGGGCGGGACAGGGGGGTTCTACGAGCAGTACTTC; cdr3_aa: CASSLRGGTGGFYEQYF
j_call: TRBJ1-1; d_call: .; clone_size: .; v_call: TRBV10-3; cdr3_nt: TGTGCCATCAGGTCAGTGAACACTGAAGCTTTCTTT; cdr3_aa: CAIRSVNTEAFF
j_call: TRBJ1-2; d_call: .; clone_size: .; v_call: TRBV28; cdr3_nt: TGTGCCAGCAGGTTGGGGGTTGGCTACACCTTC; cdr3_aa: CASRLGVGYTF
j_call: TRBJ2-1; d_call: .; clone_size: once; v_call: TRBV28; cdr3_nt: TGTGCCAGCAGTTTCCCAGGGGTTGTTTACAATGAGCAGTTCTTC; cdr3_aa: CASSFPGVVYNEQFF
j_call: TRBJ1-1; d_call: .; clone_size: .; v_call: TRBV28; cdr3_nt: TGTGCCAGCAGTTTCGGCAGGACTGAAGCTTTCTTT; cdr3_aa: CASSFGRTEAFF
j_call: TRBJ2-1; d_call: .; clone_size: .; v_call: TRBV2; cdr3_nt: TGTGCCAGCAGATTAGATGGAACTGAGCAGTTCTTC; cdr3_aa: CASRLDGTEQFF
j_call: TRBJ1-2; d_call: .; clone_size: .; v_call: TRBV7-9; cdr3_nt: TGTGCCAGCAGCCCAGCGGGGTACTTCAACTATGGCTACACCTTC; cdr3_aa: CASSPAGYFNYGYTF
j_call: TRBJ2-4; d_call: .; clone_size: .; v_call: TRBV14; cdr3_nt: TGTGCCAGCAGCCAAGATCTGGGATTAGCCAAAAACATTCAGTACTTC; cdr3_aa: CASSQDLGLAKNIQYF
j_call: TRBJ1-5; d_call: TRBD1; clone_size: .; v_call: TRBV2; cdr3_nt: TGTGCCAGCAGTTCCGAACAGGGGGCAGGGCAGCCCCAGCATTTT; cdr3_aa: CASSSEQGAGQPQHF
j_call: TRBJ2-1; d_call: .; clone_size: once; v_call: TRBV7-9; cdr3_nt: TGTGCCAGCAGACTCTCTGGTGGGGGCTCCTACAATGAGCAGTTCTTC; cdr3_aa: CASRLSGGGSYNEQFF
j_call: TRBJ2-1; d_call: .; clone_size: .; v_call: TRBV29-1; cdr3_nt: TGCAGCGCCAGGGGTAACTACAATGAGCAGTTCTTC; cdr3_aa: CSARGNYNEQFF
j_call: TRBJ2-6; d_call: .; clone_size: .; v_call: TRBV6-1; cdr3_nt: TGTGCCTCCGTTGGTGCCAGCTCTGGGGCCAACGTCCTGACTTTC; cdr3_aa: CASVGASSGANVLTF
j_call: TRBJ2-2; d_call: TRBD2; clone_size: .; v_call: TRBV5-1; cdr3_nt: TGCGCCAGCAGCTTCTCTAGCGGGGGGGCCGGGTCCGGGGAGCTGTTTTTT; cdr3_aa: CASSFSSGGAGSGELFF
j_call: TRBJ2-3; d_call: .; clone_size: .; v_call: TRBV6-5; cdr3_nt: TGTGCCAGCAGAAACCGGGCTACAGATACGCAGTATTTT; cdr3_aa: CASRNRATDTQYF
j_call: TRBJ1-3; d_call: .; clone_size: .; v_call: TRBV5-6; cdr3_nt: TGTGCCAGCAGCCTGTGGGATTTCTCTGGAAACACCATATATTTT; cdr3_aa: CASSLWDFSGNTIYF
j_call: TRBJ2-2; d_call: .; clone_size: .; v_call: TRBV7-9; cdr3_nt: TGTGCCAGCAAGGGTGTGGGGCTCGGCGGGGAGCTGTTTTTT; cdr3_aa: CASKGVGLGGELFF
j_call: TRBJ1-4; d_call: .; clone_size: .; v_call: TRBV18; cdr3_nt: TGTGCCAGCTCACCCTTACAGGGCGTAAGTGAAAAACTGTTTTTT; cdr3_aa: CASSPLQGVSEKLFF
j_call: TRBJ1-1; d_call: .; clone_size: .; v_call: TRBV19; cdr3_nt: TGTGCCAGTAGTACGACAGCGAACACTGAAGCTTTCTTT; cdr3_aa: CASSTTANTEAFF
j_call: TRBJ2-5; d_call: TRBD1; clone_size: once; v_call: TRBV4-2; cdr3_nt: TGTGCCAGCAGCCAAGATTGGCCAGGGGGCGCGGAGACCCAGTACTTC; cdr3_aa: CASSQDWPGGAETQYF
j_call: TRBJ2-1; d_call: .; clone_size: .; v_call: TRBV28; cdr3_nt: TGTGCCAGCAGTTCCGTAATAGGGGGGGATTCCTACAATGAGCAGTTCTTC; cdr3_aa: CASSSVIGGDSYNEQFF
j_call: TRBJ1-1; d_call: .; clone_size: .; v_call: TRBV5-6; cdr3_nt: TGTGCCAGCAGCTCCCCGGCCTTGGGAGCTTTCTTT; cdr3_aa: CASSSPALGAFF
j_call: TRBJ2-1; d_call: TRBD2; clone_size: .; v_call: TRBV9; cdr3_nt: TGTGCCAGCAGCGTCTTGACTAGCGGGGGGCCAGGTGAGCAGTTCTTC; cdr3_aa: CASSVLTSGGPGEQFF
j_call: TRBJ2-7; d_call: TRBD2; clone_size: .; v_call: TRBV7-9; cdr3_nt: TGTGCCAGCAGCTTAGCTAGCGGGGGAGTCTACGAGCAGTACTTC; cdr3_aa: CASSLASGGVYEQYF
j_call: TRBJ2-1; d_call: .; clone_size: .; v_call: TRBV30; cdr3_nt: TGTGCCTGGAGTGTACAAGGCAATGAGCAGTTCTTC; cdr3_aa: CAWSVQGNEQFF
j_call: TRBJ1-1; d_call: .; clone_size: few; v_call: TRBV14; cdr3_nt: TGTGCCAGCAGTCGGGGGGTATACACTGAAGCTTTCTTT; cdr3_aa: CASSRGVYTEAFF
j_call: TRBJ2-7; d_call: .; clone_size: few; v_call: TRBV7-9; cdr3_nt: TGTGCCAGCAGCCGGGAGTCCTACGAGCAGTACTTC; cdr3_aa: CASSRESYEQYF
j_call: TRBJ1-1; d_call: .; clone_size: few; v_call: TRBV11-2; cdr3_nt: TGTGCCAGCAGCTTAGCTCCGAATGAAGCTTTCTTT; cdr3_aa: CASSLAPNEAFF
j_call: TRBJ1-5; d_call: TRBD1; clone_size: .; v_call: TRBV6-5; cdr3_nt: TGTGCCAGCCGGACAGGGGGCGCAGATCAGCCCCAGCATTTT; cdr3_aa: CASRTGGADQPQHF
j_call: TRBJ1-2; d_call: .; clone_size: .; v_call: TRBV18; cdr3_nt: TGTGCCAGCTCACCCACCCAGGGAAACTATGGCTACACCTTC; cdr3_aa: CASSPTQGNYGYTF
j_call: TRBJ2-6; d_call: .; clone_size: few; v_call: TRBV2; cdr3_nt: TGTGCCAGCAAGCCCGCTGGGGCCAACGTCCTGACTTTC; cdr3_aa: CASKPAGANVLTF
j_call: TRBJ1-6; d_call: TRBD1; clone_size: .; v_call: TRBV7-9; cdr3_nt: TGTGCCAGCAGCTTAGACAGGGGGCGCGGTTCACCCCTCCACTTT; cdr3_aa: CASSLDRGRGSPLHF
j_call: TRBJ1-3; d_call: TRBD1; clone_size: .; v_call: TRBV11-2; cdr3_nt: TGTGCCAGCAGCACGGGACAGATCTCTGGAAACACCATATATTTT; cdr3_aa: CASSTGQISGNTIYF
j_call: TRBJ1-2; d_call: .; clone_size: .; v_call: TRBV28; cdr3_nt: TGTGCCAGCAGTTTACTGGGGTTTTGGTATGGCTACACCTTC; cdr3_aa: CASSLLGFWYGYTF
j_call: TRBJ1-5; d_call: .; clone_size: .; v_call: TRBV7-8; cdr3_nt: TGTGCCAGCAGCACCACAGGGAGCTACGGTAGCAATCAGCCCCAGCATTTT; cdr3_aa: CASSTTGSYGSNQPQHF
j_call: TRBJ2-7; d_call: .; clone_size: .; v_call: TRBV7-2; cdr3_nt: TGTGCCAGCAGCTTAAACCAGTTGGGCAGCCGTATCTTC; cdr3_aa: CASSLNQLGSRIF
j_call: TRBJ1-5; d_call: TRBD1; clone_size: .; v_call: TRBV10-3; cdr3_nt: TGTGCCATCAGTGAGTCCACAGGGGGCAGGCAGCCCCAGCATTTT; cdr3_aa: CAISESTGGRQPQHF
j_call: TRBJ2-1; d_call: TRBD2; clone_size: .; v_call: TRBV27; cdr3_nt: TGTGCCACTCTAGCGGGGCCATCCTACAATGAGCAGTTCTTC; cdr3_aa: CATLAGPSYNEQFF
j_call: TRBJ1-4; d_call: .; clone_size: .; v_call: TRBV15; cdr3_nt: TGTGCCACCAGGTCGTGGGGGGAGGGCGAAAAACTGTTTTTT; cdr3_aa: CATRSWGEGEKLFF
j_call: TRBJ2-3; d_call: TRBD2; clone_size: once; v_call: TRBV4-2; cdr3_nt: TGTGCCAGCAGCCTCTGGCCCAGCGGGGGGTCACCAGATACGCAGTATTTT; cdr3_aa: CASSLWPSGGSPDTQYF
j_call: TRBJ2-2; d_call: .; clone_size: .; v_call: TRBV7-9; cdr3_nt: TGTGCCAGCAGGGACCCCAGACAAACTCCGGGCACCGGGGAGCTGTTTTTT; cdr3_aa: CASRDPRQTPGTGELFF
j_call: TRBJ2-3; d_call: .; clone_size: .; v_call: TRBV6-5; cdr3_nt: TGTGCCAGCAGTTACTCCAGGGATACGCAGTATTTT; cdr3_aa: CASSYSRDTQYF
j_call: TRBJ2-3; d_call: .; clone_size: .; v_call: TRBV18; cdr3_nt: TGTGCCAGCTCACCACAAAGGACAGGCACAGATACGCAGTATTTT; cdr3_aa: CASSPQRTGTDTQYF
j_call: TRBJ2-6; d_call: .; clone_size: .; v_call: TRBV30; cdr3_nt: TGTGCCTGGAGTTTGGGGGCCCTTGGCTCTGGGGCCAACGTCCTGACTTTC; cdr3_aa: CAWSLGALGSGANVLTF
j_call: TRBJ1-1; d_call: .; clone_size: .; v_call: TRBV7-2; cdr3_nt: TGTGCCAGCAGCTCGCTGTCGCGGACTGAAGCTTTCTTT; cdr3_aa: CASSSLSRTEAFF